Listed below are T cell receptor beta chains from one sample, sequenced in a study of T cell changes during pregnancy in multiple sclerosis. Assay: immunoSEQ multiplex PCR; the TCRdb copy retains only in-frame clones and omits some. The sample lists 26,000 or so clones, about 92% occurring once. The material sequenced was peripheral blood, taken in the first trimester of pregnancy. The receptors were sampled from a female donor in good health, enrolled as a control in a pregnancy study. The conserved cysteine and the conserved F or W are not part of the CDR3 here. Size tells how often a clone was seen (once, few, many) or the class of an expanded clone, and some rows leave it out.

V	size	J	CDR3
TRBV21-1	NA	TRBJ1-1	ASVTPGYTEAF
TRBV6-1	NA	TRBJ2-5	ASTIVEGMEETQY
TRBV7-9	NA	TRBJ1-4	ASSRLGGGNEKLF
TRBV10-3	NA	TRBJ1-4	AAGGATNEKLF
TRBV18	NA	TRBJ2-3	ASSPGTPPGSDTQY
TRBV5-1	NA	TRBJ2-3	ASSLTSNADTQY
TRBV9	NA	TRBJ1-4	ASSSEGATNEKLF
TRBV27	NA	TRBJ1-4	ASSLSVGTGEEKLF
TRBV5-4	NA	TRBJ1-4	ASSFAGQGGEKLF
TRBV15	NA	TRBJ1-2	ATSSGRDSYGYT
TRBV6-1	NA	TRBJ2-1	ASTEGSGGLDEQF
TRBV6-6	NA	TRBJ2-5	ASSRGSQETQY
TRBV6-1	NA	TRBJ2-7	ASGGAGASYEQY
TRBV2	few	TRBJ2-7	ASRPVGGYEQY
TRBV19	NA	TRBJ1-1	ASSGRTGRNTEAF
TRBV30	NA	TRBJ1-5	AWSLLRQGPNQPQH
TRBV27	NA	TRBJ2-5	ASSLGLAGKETQY
TRBV29-1	NA	TRBJ1-1	SVALNTEAF
TRBV5-1	NA	TRBJ2-3	ASSTIRDRGTDTQY
TRBV30	few	TRBJ1-1	AWSTGQSTEAF
TRBV30	NA	TRBJ2-7	AWTPGQGSTY
TRBV10-3	NA	TRBJ2-7	AIRTGLAASGYEQY
TRBV9	NA	TRBJ2-5	ASSVATLAGGETQY
TRBV18	NA	TRBJ1-1	ASSPRGQGNTEAF
TRBV18	NA	TRBJ1-4	ASSPSDRELF
TRBV28	NA	TRBJ1-2	ASSLTDAYGYT
TRBV6-5	NA	TRBJ1-1	ASSYSAVNTEAF
TRBV6-5	NA	TRBJ2-7	ASSYRGTSYEQY
TRBV30	NA	TRBJ1-2	AWSVPNRDNYGYT
TRBV30	once	TRBJ1-3	AWTQQGAPGNTIY
TRBV5-4	NA	TRBJ2-7	ASSLGGNYEQY
TRBV7-8	NA	TRBJ2-3	ASSSREGGDTQY
TRBV30	NA	TRBJ1-5	AWSTTGVNQPQH
TRBV5-4	NA	TRBJ2-3	ASSLDLAGKSDTQY
TRBV9	NA	TRBJ1-4	ASSQRTGSNEKLF
TRBV19	NA	TRBJ1-2	ASSRTGSYGYT
TRBV6-5	NA	TRBJ1-3	ATNPGIGGNTIY
TRBV6-6	NA	TRBJ1-2	ASSFTMAGAGGYT
TRBV27	NA	TRBJ2-7	ASSLKVDRSYEQY
TRBV6-6	NA	TRBJ1-5	ASRAGGTGQPQH
TRBV27	NA	TRBJ1-1	ASSARTSPNTEAF